A single sample gave rise to the 10 T cell receptor beta chains below, sequenced in a study of CD8+CD57+ T cells in acquired aplastic anemia. Selection for sequencing was limited to patients who had shown CD8+CD57+ cell expansion by flow cytometry. The TCR beta profiling, which covered VDJ combination and CDR3 sequence, was carried out using genomic DNA as the template. A single record per CDR3 protein comes from TCRdb applying MiXCR to the reads. The sample has about 150,000 distinct CDR3 sequences; approximately 51% are singletons. The specimen was sorted CD4+, CD8+, or CD8+CD57+ T cells (not recorded which) from PBMCs. These TCRs come from a human donor with aplastic anemia.

This clonotype was seen ten or more times. V is TRBV6-1 and J is TRBJ2-3, with 8 bases matching TRBD1. This CDR3 has 14 residues. After removal of 7 bases from V and 2 bases from J, the junction contained 5 bases not matched to a gene. Germline V gives CDR1 MNHNS, CDR2 SASEGT. Here the CDR3 DNA reads TGTGCCAGCAAAGGGGGACAGGCCACAGATACGCAGTATTTT. This translates into CASKGGQATDTQYF.

The rearrangement links TRBV19 to TRBJ1-1, with D maybe TRBD1 (5 bases). The germline V gene has CDR1 LNHDA and CDR2 SQIVND (reference sequence). This CDR3 has 13 amino acids. Trimming cost V 3 bases and J 8 bases, with 13 bases left between them. The CDR3: CASSITRGGEAFF. The CDR3 coding sequence is TGTGCCAGTAGTATCACCCGGGGGGGAGAAGCTTTCTTT.

This chain links TRBV15 with TRBJ2-1, with a possible D match to TRBD1 (5 bases). Trimming took off 0 bases at V and 4 bases at J, with 16 bases between the two ends. Germline V gives CDR1 LNHNV, CDR2 YYDKDF (reference sequence). The CDR3 covers 17 residues. The CDR3: CATSRDLAGRRYNEQFF. The CDR3 nucleotides read TGTGCCACCAGCAGAGATCTCGCAGGGCGGAGATACAATGAGCAGTTCTTC.

The V and J genes are TRBV10-3 and TRBJ1-6; D gene unclear. Looked up from germline, CDR1 is ENHRY and CDR2 is SYGVKD. V was clipped by 6 bases and J by 8 bases, with 8 bases between them. The CDR3 is 12 residues long. In nucleotides, the CDR3 is TGTGCCATCAGGGGGAGCGATTCACCCCTCCACTTT. This encodes CAIRGSDSPLHF.

The chain couples TRBV20-1 to TRBJ2-2; D is unresolved. The CDR3 consists of 9 residues. The ends were cut back, 3 bases at V and 7 bases at J, with 0 bases in the middle. The germline CDR1 and CDR2 sequences are DFQATT and SNEGSKA (reference sequence). CDR3 in amino acids: CSASGELFF. CDR3 coding DNA: TGCAGTGCTAGCGGGGAGCTGTTTTTT.

This clonotype has at least ten counts. This chain joins TRBV4-2 and TRBJ2-2; unclear D gene. Germline CDR1 reads LGHNA; CDR2 reads YNFKEQ. This CDR3 is 15 amino acids long. V lost 0 bases and J 2 bases, leaving 7 bases between the germline ends. CDR3 sequence (DNA): TGTGCCAGCAGCCAAGACGGGCTCAACACCGGGGAGCTGTTTTTT. Amino acids: CASSQDGLNTGELFF.

There are many counts of this clonotype. The chain has TRBV15 and TRBJ2-3, with no clear D. V was shortened by 1 base and J by 0 bases, with 11 bases between the two germline ends. This CDR3 region has 16 residues. Germline lookup yields CDR1 LNHNV and CDR2 YYDKDF (reference sequence). Here the CDR3 DNA reads TGTGCCACCAGCAGAGGGGGAATTACTAGCACAGATACGCAGTATTTT. This codes for CATSRGGITSTDTQYF.

Many counts were recorded for this clonotype. As DNA, the CDR3 is TGCGCCAGCAGCTTGGATGGCAGTAACACTGAAGCTTTCTTT. It yields the protein CASSLDGSNTEAFF. The chain couples TRBV5-1 to TRBJ1-1; unclear D gene. Trimming shortened V by 0 bases and J by 2 bases, and 8 bases separated the two germline ends. The CDR3 covers 14 residues. Germline V CDR1 and CDR2: SGHRS, YFSETQ.

This clonotype has a handful of counts. A much bigger clone sits one base away, suggesting this may be a read error. The chain is built from TRBV7-9 and TRBJ2-7; 8 bases fit TRBD2. This CDR3 has 14 residues. Germline trimming cut 5 bases from V and 3 bases from J; bases unmatched to any gene: 6. Germline assignment: CDR1 SEHNR and CDR2 FQNEAQ (reference sequence). The CDR3 here is CASSRSGGDYEQYV. Here the CDR3 DNA reads TGTGCCAGCAGCCGTTCCGGGGGGGACTACGAGCAGTACGTC.

The genes are TRBV10-1 and TRBJ2-5; D possibly corresponds to TRBD1 (7 bases). Germline V CDR1 and CDR2: WNHNN, SYGVQD (reference sequence). The V and J ends lost 0 bases and 4 bases respectively, with 15 bases between them. CDR3 size: 16 residues. The CDR3 DNA sequence: TGCGCCAGCAGTGAGTCCGGAGGGACAGTGGGAGAGACCCAGTACTTC. This sequence encodes CASSESGGTVGETQYF.